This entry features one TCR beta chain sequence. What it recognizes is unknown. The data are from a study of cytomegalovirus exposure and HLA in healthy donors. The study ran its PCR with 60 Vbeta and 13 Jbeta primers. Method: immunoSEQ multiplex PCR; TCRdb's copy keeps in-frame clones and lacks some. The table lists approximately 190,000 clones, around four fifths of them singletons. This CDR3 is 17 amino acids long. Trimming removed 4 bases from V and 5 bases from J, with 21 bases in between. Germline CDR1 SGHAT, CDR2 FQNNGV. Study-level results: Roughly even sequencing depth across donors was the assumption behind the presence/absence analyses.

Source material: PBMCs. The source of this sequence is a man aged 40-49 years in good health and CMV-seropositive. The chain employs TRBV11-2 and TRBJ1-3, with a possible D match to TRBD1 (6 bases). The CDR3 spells CASSSFIMQGRRNTIYF. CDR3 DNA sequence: TGTGCCAGCAGCTCCTTCATTATGCAGGGGCGCAGAAACACCATATATTTT.